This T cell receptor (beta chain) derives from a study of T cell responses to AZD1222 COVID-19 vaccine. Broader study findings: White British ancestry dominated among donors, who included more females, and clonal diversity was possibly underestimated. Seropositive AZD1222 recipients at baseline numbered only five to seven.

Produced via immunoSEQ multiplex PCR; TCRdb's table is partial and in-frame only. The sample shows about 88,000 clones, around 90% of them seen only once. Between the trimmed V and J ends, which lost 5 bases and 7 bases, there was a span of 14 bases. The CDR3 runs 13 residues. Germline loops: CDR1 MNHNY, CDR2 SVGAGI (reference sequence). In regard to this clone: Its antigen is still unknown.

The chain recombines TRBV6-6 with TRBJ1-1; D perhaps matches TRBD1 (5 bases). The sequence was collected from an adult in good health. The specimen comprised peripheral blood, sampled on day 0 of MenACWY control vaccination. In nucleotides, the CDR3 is TGTGCCAGCAGTCTCGACAGTGAATATGAAGCTTTCTTT. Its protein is CASSLDSEYEAFF.